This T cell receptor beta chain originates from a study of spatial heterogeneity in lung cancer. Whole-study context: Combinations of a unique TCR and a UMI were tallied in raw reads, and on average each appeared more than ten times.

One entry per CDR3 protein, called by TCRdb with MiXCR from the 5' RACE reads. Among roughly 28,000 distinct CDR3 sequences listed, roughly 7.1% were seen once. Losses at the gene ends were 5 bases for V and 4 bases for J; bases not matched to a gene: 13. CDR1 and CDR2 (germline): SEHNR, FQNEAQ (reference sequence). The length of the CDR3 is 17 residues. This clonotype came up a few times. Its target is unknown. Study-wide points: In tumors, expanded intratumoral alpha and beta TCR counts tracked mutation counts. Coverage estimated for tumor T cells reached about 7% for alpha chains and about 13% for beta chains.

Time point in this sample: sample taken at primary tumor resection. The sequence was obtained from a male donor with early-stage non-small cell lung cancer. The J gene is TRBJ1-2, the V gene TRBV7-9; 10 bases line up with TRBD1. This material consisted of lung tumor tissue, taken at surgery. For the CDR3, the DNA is TGTGCCAGCAGCCGATCGATGACAGGGGGCGCGGGCTATGGCTACACCTTC. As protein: CASSRSMTGGAGYGYTF.